This T cell receptor (beta chain) appears in the sequencing data of a study of cytomegalovirus exposure and HLA in healthy donors (dated by TCRdb to the late 2010s). In the study overall: An earlier analysis of about 530 of the donors reported approximately 260 Gb of sequence data and 117 million unique TCR beta sequences obtained from about 170 million T cells. Around 320 gigabases of sequencing data and roughly 90 million unique TCR sequences were included in an early release covering several hundred HLA-typed donors. Among the roughly 400 genotyped donors, approximately 77% belonged to the genetic ancestry cluster associated with self-reported Caucasian donors. The study aimed to test whether signatures of past pathogen exposure could be identified by cataloging public T cell receptors. The study used immunosequencing to profile the T cell repertoires of under 700 subjects and linked those repertoires to cytomegalovirus serostatus. Besides the first cohort of under 700 subjects, a separate validation cohort made up of 120 or so different subjects was used. The study combined high-throughput TCR immunosequencing, statistical association of individual TCRs with disease status, and machine learning to predict cytomegalovirus infection status. In a later analysis, previously published TCR beta repertoires from about 640 donors were re-analyzed and high-resolution HLA genotyping was added so that TCR occurrence patterns could be studied. The later analysis used no new phenotypic data to find candidate immune exposures, relying instead on TCR beta sequences and their occurrence across donors. An earlier analysis of some 500 of the donors applied high-throughput TCR beta sequencing to assess whether each TCR beta V gene segment acted as functional or pseudogenic. Donor age, sex, ethnicity and CMV serostatus were compiled together with the repertoire data. A later genetic analysis took genome-wide SNP genotypes for about 55% of the roughly 700 donors and used that subset as a discovery cohort. All discovery cohort repertoires had been generated on a single sequencing platform. Both class I and class II loci were covered by HLA typing, at four-digit resolution. Typing coverage differed by locus: A, B, C, DRB1 and DQB1 were typed in roughly 629-640 donors, DQA1 in 500 to 550, DPA1 in 600 to 610, and DPB1 in just under 490. Roughly five DR-DQ haplotypes were handled as single units for association and clustering because linkage in the cohort was strong. On average, about 240,000 unique TCR beta nucleotide sequences were sequenced per donor among 300 to 500 genotyped donors of the cohort, with about 17% of those sequences being non-productive.

About this clone itself: Its cognate antigen has yet to be identified. Base qualities are missing; no much larger clone stands one base away.

Trimming leaves V shorter by 4 bases and J shorter by 5 bases, with the junction holding 8 bases beyond the gene matches. The CDR3 contains 16 residues, cysteine and phenylalanine counted. Only CDR3 DNA remains: 48 bases, in frame from the first base. The germline V gene encodes CDR1 LGHNA and CDR2 YNFKEQ. Library construction relied on the immunoSEQ multiplex PCR assay. For the multiplex PCR, a mixture combining 60 forward primers for TCR Vbeta segments and 13 reverse primers for TCR Jbeta segments was used. The CDR3 region of rearranged TCR beta genes was amplified from genomic DNA by a multiplex PCR assay. The Illumina HiSeq System was used to sequence the amplified TCR beta libraries as 87-base-pair reads. Turning to the authors' computational methods: A later analysis counted tens of millions of unique TCR beta chains across the 666 repertoires, and some 11 million of these chains were shared by at least two donors. Raw reads were error-corrected and collapsed into unique sequences with a nearest-neighbor algorithm that merged closely related sequences to remove PCR and sequencing errors. To assign V, D and J gene segments, CDR3 sequences were aligned to IMGT reference sequences. For a sequence to be retained, a match of at least six nucleotides to both a V gene segment and a J gene segment was required. A rearrangement was called productive if the CDR3 had no stop codons and remained in frame with V and J, and every other rearrangement was called non-productive. CDR3 was defined according to IMGT convention as the region running from the second conserved V-encoded cysteine to the conserved J-encoded phenylalanine. The earlier analysis of about 610 of the donors excluded sequences that lacked an unambiguous match to a single V gene segment. An earlier analysis of almost 600 of the donors classified V segments as functional when productive rearrangements were above 56.7% and as segregating when the standard deviation between donors was above 5%. A statistical classification framework was built to diagnose cytomegalovirus status from the catalog of TCR beta chain sequences. In a later analysis, V and J genes were assigned by comparing TCR nucleotide sequences against IMGT/GENE-DB human TR gene sequences. In a later analysis, CDR3 sequences and most-parsimonious VDJ recombination scenarios were assigned using the TCRdist pipeline. In a later analysis, every TCR beta chain was defined by the combination of its CDR3 amino acid sequence and its V-gene family, and reads without a unique V-gene family were dropped. In a later analysis, approximately 590 highly shared, low-generation-probability nucleotide sequences were removed to address suspected cross-contamination and a sequencing artifact. A later analysis calculated a clonal expansion index for each public chain from normalized within-repertoire ranks of inferred template counts. Generation probabilities in a later analysis came from a VDJ recombination model fitted to out-of-frame rearrangements, and those results were checked against IGoR. In a later analysis, TCR-TCR, TCR-HLA and TCR-CMV co-occurrence was scored with hypergeometric tests, and a repertoire-size bias correction was applied to TCR pairs. To estimate false discovery rates, a later analysis permuted the HLA or CMV assignments 20 times. In a later analysis, co-occurring TCRs were grouped using DBSCAN, and TCRdist sequence similarity was added for clustering within HLA-allele-positive subsets. Repertoires with fewer than 30,000 or more than 120,000 public chains, plus five repertoires with anomalous nucleotide sharing, were excluded from co-occurrence clustering. Drawn from immuneACCESS, this table holds only the in-frame rearrangements with V and J called that TCRdb kept. Clones are partly lost; checked studies trace under half to an unresolved V gene and leave the rest unexplained. D and trimming come from the DNA, and the V and J calls and clone size come from that table. The table for this sample lists 150,000 or so clones; roughly 80% of them were counted only once. The top ten clonotypes cover about 13% of the sample.

What the study reported, not specific to this receptor: It was suggested by the authors that the approach could potentially be generalized to other disease states and immunological phenotypes. The study gave a list of about 170 TCR beta chains associated with cytomegalovirus. The earlier analysis of a few hundred of the donors excluded some 16 rarely observed V segments, including chromosome 9 orphons, because counts were too low. In vitro tests confirmed that a few of the cytomegalovirus-associated TCR beta chains recognize cytomegalovirus antigens. A later analysis reported that several top co-occurrence clusters appeared linked to parvovirus B19, influenza, CMV and Epstein-Barr virus. Most TCR sequences were seen in very few donors, while some public TCRs were found in many individuals. An earlier analysis of approximately 540 of the donors showed that most TCR beta V segments appeared in productive rearrangements either about 87% or about 30% of the time, which broadly matched IMGT annotations. Correlated functional status among segregating V segments might be attributable to linkage disequilibrium, but an unknown experimental factor could not be ruled out. A later analysis found that most CMV-associated TCR beta chains appeared HLA-restricted, with HLA associations seemingly driven largely by CMV exposure. Sequencing depth was assumed to be roughly uniform across donors in the presence/absence analyses, though that assumption may not hold. The sequencing pipeline was judged likely to have produced a cluster of highly shared sequence variants as a technical artifact. In a later analysis, HLA-associated TCR beta chains showed more clonal expansion and lower generation probabilities than non-associated chains that were equally common. A further reported finding was that TCR beta sequences accurately predicted the HLA-A and HLA-B alleles for most subjects in the first cohort. Because HLA typing was missing for some donors at each locus, association tests included only the typed subset. According to a later analysis, TCR association rates differed among HLA loci, with DRB1 alleles showing the most associated TCRs and HLA-C alleles showing the fewest. A later genetic analysis associated a missense DCLRE1C variant with V-gene and J-gene trimming of TCR beta chains, and an independent cohort replicated the association. In this cohort, only TCR beta chains were sequenced, and detectable features were limited by the absence of alpha or paired-chain data. Immune exposure information for the cohort was limited to CMV serostatus. A later genetic analysis reported fewer N-insertions in productive TCRs among donors in an Asian-associated ancestry cluster than the approximately 670-donor mean. Specific HLA alleles were associated with 15,000 to 20,000 TCR beta sequences at a false discovery rate of 0.05 in a later analysis. The classifier was reported to diagnose cytomegalovirus status with high specificity and sensitivity in both the original cohort and the validation cohort. Some IMGT-functional V segments, including TRBV6-2 and TRBV6-3, could not be distinguished by the 87-base-pair reads and were therefore excluded. Strong co-occurrence of HLA alleles, especially DR and DQ, made assigning TCR associations to individual alleles difficult.

In total, approximately 700 healthy bone marrow donors made up the cohort. At the time of sampling, all cohort members were nominally healthy, though unrecorded immune exposures were likely present. The donor was CMV seropositive and was included in the group of 250 to 350 seropositive cohort members. A peripheral blood sample was collected from each donor, and TCR beta sequencing was performed on peripheral blood mononuclear cells. The Qiagen DNeasy Blood Extraction Kit was used to extract genomic DNA from the blood cell samples. Recombination connected TRBV4-2 to TRBJ2-5; the central 12 bases match TRBD2. The origin of this receptor is a middle-aged man in good health and CMV-seropositive. The sequenced sample was PBMCs. The CDR3 has the sequence CASSPWTSGMGETQYF. The bases read TGTGCCAGCAGCCCCTGGACTAGCGGGATGGGGGAGACCCAGTACTTC.